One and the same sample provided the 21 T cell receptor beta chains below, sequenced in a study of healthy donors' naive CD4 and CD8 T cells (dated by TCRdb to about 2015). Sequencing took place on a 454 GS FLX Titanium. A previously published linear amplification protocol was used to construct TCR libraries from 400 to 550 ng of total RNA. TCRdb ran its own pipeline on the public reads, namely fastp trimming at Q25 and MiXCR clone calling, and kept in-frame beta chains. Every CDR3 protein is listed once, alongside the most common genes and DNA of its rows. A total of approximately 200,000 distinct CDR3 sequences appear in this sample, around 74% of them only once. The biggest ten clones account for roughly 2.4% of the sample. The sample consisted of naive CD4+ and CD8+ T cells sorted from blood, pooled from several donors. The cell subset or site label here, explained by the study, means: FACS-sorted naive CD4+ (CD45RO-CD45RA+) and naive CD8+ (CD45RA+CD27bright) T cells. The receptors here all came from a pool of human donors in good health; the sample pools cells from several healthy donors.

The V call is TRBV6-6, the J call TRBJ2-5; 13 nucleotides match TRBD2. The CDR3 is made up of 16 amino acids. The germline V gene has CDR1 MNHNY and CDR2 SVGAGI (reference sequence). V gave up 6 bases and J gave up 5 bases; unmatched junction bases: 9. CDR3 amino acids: CASRLPGLAGRETQYF. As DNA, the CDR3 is TGTGCCAGCAGACTACCGGGACTAGCGGGACGGGAGACCCAGTACTTC.

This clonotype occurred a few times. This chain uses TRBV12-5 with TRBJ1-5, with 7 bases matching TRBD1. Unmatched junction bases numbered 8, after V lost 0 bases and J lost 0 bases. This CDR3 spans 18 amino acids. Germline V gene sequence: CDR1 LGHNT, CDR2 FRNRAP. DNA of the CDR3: TGTGCTAGTGGTTTGGTACGGGACAGTCAACCTAGCAATCAGCCCCAGCATTTT. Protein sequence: CASGLVRDSQPSNQPQHF.

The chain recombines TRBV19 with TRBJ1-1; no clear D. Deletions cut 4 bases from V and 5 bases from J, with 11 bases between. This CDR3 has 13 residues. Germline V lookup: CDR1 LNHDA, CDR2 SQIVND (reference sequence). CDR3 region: CASSTKGGTEAFF. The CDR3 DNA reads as TGTGCCAGTAGTACAAAGGGAGGGACTGAAGCTTTCTTT.

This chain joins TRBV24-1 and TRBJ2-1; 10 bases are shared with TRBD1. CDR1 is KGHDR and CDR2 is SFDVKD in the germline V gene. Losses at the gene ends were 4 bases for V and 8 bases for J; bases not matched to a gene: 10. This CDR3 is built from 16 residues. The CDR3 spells CATSDPGQGPTDEQFF. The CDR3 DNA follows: TGTGCCACCAGTGACCCGGGACAGGGGCCAACAGATGAGCAGTTCTTC.

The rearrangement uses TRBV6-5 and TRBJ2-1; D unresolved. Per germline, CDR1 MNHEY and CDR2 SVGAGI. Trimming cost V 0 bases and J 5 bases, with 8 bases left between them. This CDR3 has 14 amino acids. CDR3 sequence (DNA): TGTGCCAGCAGTTACTCGGCTACCAACAATGAGCAGTTCTTC. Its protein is CASSYSATNNEQFF.

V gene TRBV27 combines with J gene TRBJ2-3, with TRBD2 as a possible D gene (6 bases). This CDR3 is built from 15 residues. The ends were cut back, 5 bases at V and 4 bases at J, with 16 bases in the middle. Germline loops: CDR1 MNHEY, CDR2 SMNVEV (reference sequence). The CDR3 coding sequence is TGTGCCAGCAGTCCATACCCCGGGAGTCCAGATACGCAGTATTTT. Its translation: CASSPYPGSPDTQYF.

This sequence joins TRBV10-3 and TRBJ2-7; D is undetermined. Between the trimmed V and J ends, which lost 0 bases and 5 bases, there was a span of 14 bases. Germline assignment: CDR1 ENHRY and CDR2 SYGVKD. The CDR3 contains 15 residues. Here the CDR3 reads CAISESMGNRDEQYF. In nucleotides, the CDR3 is TGTGCCATCAGTGAGTCGATGGGGAATAGGGACGAGCAGTACTTC.

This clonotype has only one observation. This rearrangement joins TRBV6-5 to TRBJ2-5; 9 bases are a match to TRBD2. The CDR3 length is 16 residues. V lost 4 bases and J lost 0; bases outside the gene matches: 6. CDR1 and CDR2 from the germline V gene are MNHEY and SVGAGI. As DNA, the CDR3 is TGTGCCAGCAGTTCAGCGGGGGGCCGGTACCAAGAGACCCAGTACTTC. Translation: CASSSAGGRYQETQYF.

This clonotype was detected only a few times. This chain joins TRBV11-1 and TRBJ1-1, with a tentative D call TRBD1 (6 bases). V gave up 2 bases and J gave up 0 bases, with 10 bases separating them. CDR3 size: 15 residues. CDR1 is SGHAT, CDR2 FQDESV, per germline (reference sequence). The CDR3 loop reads CASSLMGAMNTEAFF. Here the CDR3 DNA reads TGTGCCAGCAGCTTAATGGGGGCGATGAACACTGAAGCTTTCTTT.

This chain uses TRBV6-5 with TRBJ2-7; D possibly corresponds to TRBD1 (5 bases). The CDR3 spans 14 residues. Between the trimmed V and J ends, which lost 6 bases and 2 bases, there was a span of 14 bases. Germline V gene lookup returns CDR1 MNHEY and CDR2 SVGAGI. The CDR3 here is CASSSRGLAYEQYF. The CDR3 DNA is TGTGCCAGCAGCTCTAGGGGTCTAGCCTACGAGCAGTACTTC.

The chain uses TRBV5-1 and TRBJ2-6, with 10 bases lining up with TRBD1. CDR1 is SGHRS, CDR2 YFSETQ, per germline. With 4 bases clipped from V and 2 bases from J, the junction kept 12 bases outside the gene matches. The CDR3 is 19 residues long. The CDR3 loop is CASSPGDRGRLAGANVLTF. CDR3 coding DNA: TGCGCCAGCAGCCCGGGCGACAGGGGGCGCCTGGCTGGGGCCAACGTCCTGACTTTC.

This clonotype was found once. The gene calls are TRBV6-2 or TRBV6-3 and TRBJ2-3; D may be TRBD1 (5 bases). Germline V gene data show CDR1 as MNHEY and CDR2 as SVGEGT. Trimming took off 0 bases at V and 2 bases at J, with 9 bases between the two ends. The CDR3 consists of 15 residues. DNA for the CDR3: TGTGCCAGCAGTTACTCGACAGAAAACACAGATACGCAGTATTTT. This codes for CASSYSTENTDTQYF.

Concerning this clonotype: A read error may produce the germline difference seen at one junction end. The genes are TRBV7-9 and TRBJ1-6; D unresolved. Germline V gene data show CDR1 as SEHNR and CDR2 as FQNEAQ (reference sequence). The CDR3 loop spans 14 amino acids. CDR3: CASSPSSPGSPLHF. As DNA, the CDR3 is TGTGCTAGCAGCCCATCCTCTCCAGGTTCACCCCTCCACTTT.

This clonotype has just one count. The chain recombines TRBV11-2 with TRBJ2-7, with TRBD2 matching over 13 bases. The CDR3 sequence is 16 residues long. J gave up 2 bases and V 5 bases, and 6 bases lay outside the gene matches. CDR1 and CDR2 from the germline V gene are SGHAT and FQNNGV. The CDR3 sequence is CASSPGLAGVPYEQYF. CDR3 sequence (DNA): TGTGCCAGCAGCCCCGGACTAGCGGGAGTGCCCTACGAGCAGTACTTC.

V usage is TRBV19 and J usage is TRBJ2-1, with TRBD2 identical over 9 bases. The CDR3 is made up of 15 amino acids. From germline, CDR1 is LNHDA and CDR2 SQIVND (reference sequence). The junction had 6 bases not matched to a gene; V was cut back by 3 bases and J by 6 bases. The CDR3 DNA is TGTGCCAGTAGTATGAGGCGGGAGGGCCGCAATGAGCAGTTCTTC. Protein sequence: CASSMRREGRNEQFF.

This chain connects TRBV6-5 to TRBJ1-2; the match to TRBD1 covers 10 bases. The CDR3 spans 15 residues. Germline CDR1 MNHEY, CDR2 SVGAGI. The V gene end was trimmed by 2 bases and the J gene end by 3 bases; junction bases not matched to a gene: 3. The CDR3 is CASSYDGTGDYGYTF. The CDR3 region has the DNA TGTGCCAGCAGTTACGATGGGACAGGGGACTATGGCTACACCTTC.

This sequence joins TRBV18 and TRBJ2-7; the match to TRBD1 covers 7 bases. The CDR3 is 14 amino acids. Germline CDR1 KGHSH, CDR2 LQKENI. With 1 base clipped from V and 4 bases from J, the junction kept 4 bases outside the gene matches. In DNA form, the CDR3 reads TGTGCCAGCTCACCACGAGGGACAGAGTACGAGCAGTACTTC. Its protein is CASSPRGTEYEQYF. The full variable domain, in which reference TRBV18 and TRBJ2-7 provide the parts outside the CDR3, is NAGVMQNPRHLVRRRGQEARLRCSPMKGHSHVYWYRQLPEEGLKFMVYLQKENIIDESGMPKERFSAEFPKEGPSILRIQQVVRGDSAAYFCASSPRGTEYEQYFGPGTRLTVT.

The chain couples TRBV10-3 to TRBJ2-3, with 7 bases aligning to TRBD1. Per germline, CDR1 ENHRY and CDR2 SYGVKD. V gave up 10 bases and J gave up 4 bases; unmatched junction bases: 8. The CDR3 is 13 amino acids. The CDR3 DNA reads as TGTGCCAACCGACAGGGAGAGGCAGATACGCAGTATTTT. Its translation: CANRQGEADTQYF.

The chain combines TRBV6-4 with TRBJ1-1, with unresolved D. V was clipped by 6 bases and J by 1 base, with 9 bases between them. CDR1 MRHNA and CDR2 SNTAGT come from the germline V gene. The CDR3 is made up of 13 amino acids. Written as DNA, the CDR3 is TGTGCCAGCAGCCAGAGGGAGAACACTGAAGCTTTCTTT. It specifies CASSQRENTEAFF.

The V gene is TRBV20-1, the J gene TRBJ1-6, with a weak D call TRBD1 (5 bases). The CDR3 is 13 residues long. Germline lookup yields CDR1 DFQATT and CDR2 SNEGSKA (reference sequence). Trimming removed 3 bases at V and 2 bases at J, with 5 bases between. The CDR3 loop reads CSARDTYNSPLHF. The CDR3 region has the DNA TGCAGTGCTAGGGACACCTATAATTCACCCCTCCACTTT.

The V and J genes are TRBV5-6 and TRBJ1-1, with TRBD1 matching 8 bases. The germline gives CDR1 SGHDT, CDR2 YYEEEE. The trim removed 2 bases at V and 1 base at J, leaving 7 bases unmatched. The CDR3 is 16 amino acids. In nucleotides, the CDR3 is TGTGCCAGCAGCTTCAGGGGGCCGGCGTCGAACACTGAAGCTTTCTTT. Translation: CASSFRGPASNTEAFF. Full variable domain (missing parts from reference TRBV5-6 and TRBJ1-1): DAGVTQSPTHLIKTRGQQVTLRCSPKSGHDTVSWYQQALGQGPQFIFQYYEEEERQRGNFPDRFSGHQFPNYSSELNVNALLLGDSALYLCASSFRGPASNTEAFFGQGTRLTVV.